The rows below give T cell receptor beta chains drawn from one sample of a study of T-cell reconstitution after alpha-beta-depleted transplantation in children. Using its own MiXCR run on the PCR reads, TCRdb lists one record per CDR3 protein. The table lists around 190,000 distinct CDR3 sequences, about 7% of them singletons. The input for sequencing was PBMCs, taken before TCRalphabeta/CD19-depleted stem cell transplant. These receptor sequences come from a boy aged 2 to 10 with acute lymphoblastic leukemia, due to receive a stem cell transplant. The CDR3 runs from the conserved cysteine through the conserved F or W. The order of the fields is D gene, clone size, V gene, J gene, CDR3 protein, CDR3 DNA. D genes are given only for firm matches. Clone size, where shown, is once, few, many, or a class for clones that have expanded.

>-|many|TRBV29-1|TRBJ1-2
CSVEERYGYTF
TGCAGCGTTGAAGAGCGCTATGGCTACACCTTC
>TRBD2|many|TRBV20-1|TRBJ2-7
CSATGRGLAGGEQYF
TGCAGTGCTACGGGAAGGGGACTAGCGGGAGGCGAGCAGTACTTC
>-|few|TRBV14|TRBJ2-7
CASSQDTYYEQYF
TGTGCCAGCAGCCAGGACACTTACTACGAGCAGTACTTC
>TRBD2|few|TRBV7-2|TRBJ2-1
CASSPGTGGEEFF
TGTGCCAGCAGCCCAGGGACCGGGGGGGAAGAGTTCTTC
>-|many|TRBV20-1|TRBJ2-1
CSALGYNEQFF
TGCAGTGCCCTTGGATACAATGAGCAGTTCTTC
>-|few|TRBV20-1|TRBJ1-2
CSASLAGGFGYGYTF
TGCAGTGCTAGTCTAGCAGGAGGTTTTGGCTATGGCTACACCTTC
>-|many|TRBV11-2|TRBJ2-2
CASGRLRTGELFF
TGTGCCAGCGGACGGCTAAGAACCGGGGAGCTGTTTTTT
>-|many|TRBV3-1|TRBJ2-1
CASSQMLGDEQFF
TGTGCCAGCAGCCAAATGCTAGGCGATGAGCAGTTCTTC
>-|once|TRBV14|TRBJ1-1
CGSSQDWVLQGSEAFF
TGTGGCAGCAGCCAAGATTGGGTTCTACAGGGCTCTGAAGCTTTCTTT
>TRBD1|many|TRBV7-9|TRBJ2-3
CASSLAATGDHTQYF
TGTGCCAGCAGCTTAGCTGCGACAGGGGACCATACGCAGTATTTT
>-|many|TRBV5-5|TRBJ2-5
CASSLPWGRGETQYF
TGTGCCAGCAGCTTGCCCTGGGGGCGCGGAGAGACCCAGTACTTC
>-|-|TRBV14|TRBJ2-2
CASSQSGWRSNTGELFF
TGTGCCAGCAGCCAAAGTGGGTGGCGGAGTAACACCGGGGAGCTGTTTTTT
>TRBD2|many|TRBV12-3/TRBV12-4|TRBJ2-1
CASSQTAGGYNEQFF
TGTGCCAGCAGTCAAACAGCGGGGGGCTACAATGAGCAGTTCTTC
>-|many|TRBV7-8|TRBJ1-2
CASSLEDRTGYTF
TGTGCCAGCAGCTTGGAGGACCGGACCGGCTACACCTTC
>TRBD2|many|TRBV10-3|TRBJ2-7
CAISEVSGGGAYEQYF
TGTGCCATCAGCGAGGTATCGGGCGGGGGGGCCTACGAGCAGTACTTC
>TRBD1|few|TRBV27|TRBJ2-3
CASSTNRGLYIDTQYF
TGTGCCAGCAGTACGAACAGGGGGTTGTATATCGATACGCAGTATTTT
>TRBD1|-|TRBV20-1|TRBJ1-1
CSASSQGAYDTEAFF
TGCAGTGCTAGTTCGCAGGGGGCGTACGACACTGAAGCTTTCTTT
>-|many|TRBV21-1|TRBJ2-5
CARGPEVGQETQYF
TGTGCCAGGGGGCCAGAGGTCGGACAAGAGACCCAGTACTTC
>-|many|TRBV3-1|TRBJ2-5
CASSQGPLQETQYF
TGTGCCAGCAGCCAAGGCCCTCTCCAAGAGACCCAGTACTTC
>TRBD2|-|TRBV5-1|TRBJ2-7
CASSLVAGNYEQYF
TGCGCCAGCAGCTTGGTAGCGGGAAACTACGAGCAGTACTTC
>-|many|TRBV5-6|TRBJ1-1
CASSLDPGVETEAFF
TGTGCCAGCAGCTTGGATCCAGGTGTGGAAACTGAAGCTTTCTTT
>-|-|TRBV5-1|TRBJ2-6
CASSLAQASSGANVLTF
TGCGCCAGCAGCTTGGCACAGGCGAGCTCTGGGGCCAACGTCCTGACTTTC
>-|many|TRBV10-3|TRBJ2-5
CATRDSRMSQETQYF
TGTGCCACCCGAGACAGTCGGATGAGTCAAGAGACCCAGTACTTC
>-|few|TRBV15|TRBJ2-5
CATSRGAETQYF
TGTGCCACCAGTAGGGGCGCGGAGACCCAGTACTTC
>TRBD2|many|TRBV3-1|TRBJ2-5
CASSQGLAGETQYF
TGTGCCAGCAGCCAAGGCCTAGCGGGAGAGACCCAGTACTTC
>TRBD2|-|TRBV5-6|TRBJ2-7
CASSLGGSGGEQYF
TGTGCCAGCAGCTTGGGGGGTTCGGGGGGCGAGCAGTACTTC
>-|few|TRBV7-9|TRBJ1-1
CASSFEGYTEAFF
TGTGCCAGCAGCTTTGAGGGGTACACTGAAGCTTTCTTT
>-|many|TRBV3-1|TRBJ2-1
CASSQVSFGGGEQFF
TGTGCCAGCAGCCAAGTATCTTTCGGGGGAGGTGAGCAGTTCTTC
>TRBD1|few|TRBV11-2|TRBJ1-2
CASSKPGQPVGYTF
TGTGCCAGCAGCAAACCGGGACAGCCCGTTGGCTACACCTTC
>TRBD2|-|TRBV4-1|TRBJ2-2
CASSRTSGGSGELFF
TGCGCCAGCAGCCGGACTAGCGGGGGGTCCGGGGAGCTGTTTTTT
>-|many|TRBV12-3/TRBV12-4|TRBJ2-2
CASRPQRAGTGELFF
TGTGCCAGCAGACCCCAGAGGGCCGGCACCGGGGAGCTGTTTTTT
>TRBD1|many|TRBV20-1|TRBJ1-5
CSASGEQGNQPQHF
TGCAGTGCTAGTGGTGAACAGGGGAATCAGCCCCAGCATTTT
>TRBD2|many|TRBV28|TRBJ2-2
CASSFPPSGITGELFF
TGTGCCAGCAGTTTCCCACCTAGCGGGATCACCGGGGAGCTGTTTTTT
>-|many|TRBV7-3|TRBJ2-1
CASSLNQAGEQFF
TGTGCCAGCAGCTTAAATCAGGCAGGGGAGCAGTTCTTC
>-|many|TRBV4-2|TRBJ2-7
CASSQDLGRPKYF
TGTGCCAGCAGCCAAGATCTTGGACGGCCCAAGTACTTC
>TRBD2|many|TRBV6-1|TRBJ2-1
CASGGYRISGVRNEQFF
TGTGCCAGCGGAGGATATCGAATTAGCGGGGTGAGAAATGAGCAGTTCTTC
>-|-|TRBV12-3/TRBV12-4|TRBJ2-3
CASTPSTDTQYF
TGTGCCAGCACTCCTAGCACAGATACGCAGTATTTT
>-|-|TRBV5-6|TRBJ2-7
CASSLDYRMLPYEQYF
TGTGCCAGCAGCTTGGATTACAGGATGTTACCCTACGAGCAGTACTTC
>-|many|TRBV10-3|TRBJ2-7
CAISVTLSSYEQYF
TGTGCCATCAGTGTGACTCTGAGCTCCTACGAGCAGTACTTC
>TRBD2|few|TRBV3-1|TRBJ2-7
CASSRSRASGTYEQYF
TGTGCCAGCAGCCGATCGCGGGCTAGCGGGACTTACGAGCAGTACTTC
>TRBD2|many|TRBV12-3/TRBV12-4|TRBJ2-1
CASRRWASGVPPNEQFF
TGTGCCAGCAGGCGTTGGGCTAGCGGGGTTCCACCCAATGAGCAGTTCTTC
>-|few|TRBV11-3|TRBJ1-5
CASSLDLGIGSNQPQHF
TGTGCCAGCAGCTTAGATCTTGGGATTGGTAGCAATCAGCCCCAGCATTTT
>TRBD2|few|TRBV7-8|TRBJ2-4
CASSLAWGGLSKNIQYF
TGTGCCAGCAGCTTAGCGTGGGGGGGGTTATCCAAAAACATTCAGTACTTC